This T cell receptor (beta chain) derives from a study of post-analysis software for immune sequencing data (dated by TCRdb to between 2014 and 2017). For context, the study as a whole: Recorded disease courses included relapsing-remitting, secondary progressive and progressive-relapsing multiple sclerosis, with some patients lacking subtype annotation. A subset of samples was prepared in parallel using single-end sample barcoding, then pooled and co-amplified after Illumina adapter ligation. The patient repertoires were compared against around 11 previously published healthy control repertoires obtained from donors aged roughly 6 to 28 years. General study outcomes and caveats: The control group was slightly older than the multiple sclerosis patient group. Strong co-clustering of samples prepared in the same batch was shown by direct clustering with F measure, prompting a batch-effect correction. Normalized Chao1 diversity was significantly lower in multiple sclerosis patients than controls, suggesting substantial peripheral T-cell clonal expansion. About five TRBV segments, including TRBV5-6, TRBV5-1 and TRBV20-1, were significantly more frequent in patients than controls.

To demonstrate the VDJtools post-analysis software, TCR beta repertoires were profiled from the peripheral blood of about 13 young patients with multiple sclerosis. The patients with multiple sclerosis were children and adolescents between roughly 6 and 17 years of age. Based on the germline V gene, the CDR1 and CDR2 sequences are ENHRY and SYGVKD. V loses 6 bases at its end and J loses 3 bases; junction bases beyond the gene matches: 6. Inclusive of the bounding cysteine and phenylalanine, the CDR3 is 14 residues long. Of all the DNA, just the CDR3 is kept, 42 bases in frame from base 1. Notes on this clonotype: The antigen this receptor binds is unknown. No quality values exist for individual bases; no much larger clone is one base distant.

Receptors were amplified or captured by PCR. Sequencing used an Illumina HiSeq 2500. To reduce PCR and sequencing biases, unique molecular identifiers were incorporated into the TCR beta cDNA libraries. Per 1 to 10 million input T cells, some 500,000 cDNA molecules were obtained, such that each molecule approximated one T cell. The same protocol used for the earlier healthy control dataset was applied to prepare and sequence the patient libraries. Samples belonging to the same batch were prepared together, multiplexed and sequenced on a shared HiSeq lane. As for the authors' bioinformatics: MIGEC handled the raw barcoded reads, throwing out single-read molecular identifier groups before consensus assembly and CDR3 extraction. Clonotype tables were post-analysed with VDJtools, normalizing diversity by down-sampling all datasets to the smallest sample size. Repertoire overlap clustering matched CDR3 amino acid but not nucleotide sequences to correct batch-related cross-sample contamination. Using fastp at Q25 and MiXCR, TCRdb reprocessed the public reads and kept productive beta chains. Here each entry gathers all rows of one CDR3 protein and keeps the most common genes and DNA. TCRdb, not the authors, supplied the V and J calls. Recorded for this sample are about 460,000 distinct CDR3 sequences; approximately 46% of them occurred a single time. Over 10% of the sample goes to the ten largest clones.

The TCR comes from a girl aged 10 to 17 with multiple sclerosis. What was sequenced was blood. This chain is built from TRBV10-3 and TRBJ1-2; the junction holds 8 bases that match TRBD1. CDR3 reads: CAIRPGQADYGYTF. The DNA sequence is TGTGCCATCAGGCCGGGACAGGCTGACTATGGCTACACCTTC.